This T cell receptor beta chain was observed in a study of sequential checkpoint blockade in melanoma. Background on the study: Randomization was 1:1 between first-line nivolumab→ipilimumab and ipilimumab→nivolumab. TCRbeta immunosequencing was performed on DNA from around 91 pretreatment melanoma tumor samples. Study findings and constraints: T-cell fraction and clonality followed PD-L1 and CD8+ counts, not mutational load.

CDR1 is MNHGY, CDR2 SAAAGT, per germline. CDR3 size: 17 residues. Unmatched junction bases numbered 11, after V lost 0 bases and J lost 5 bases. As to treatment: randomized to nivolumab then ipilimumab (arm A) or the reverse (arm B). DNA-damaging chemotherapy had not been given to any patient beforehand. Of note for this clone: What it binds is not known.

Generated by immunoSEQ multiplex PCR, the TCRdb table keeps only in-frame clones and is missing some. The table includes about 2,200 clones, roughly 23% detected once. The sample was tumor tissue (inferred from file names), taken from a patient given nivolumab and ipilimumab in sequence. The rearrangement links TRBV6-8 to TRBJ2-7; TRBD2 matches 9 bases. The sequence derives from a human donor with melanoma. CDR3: CASSYSHPASGIDEQYF. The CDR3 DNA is TGTGCCAGCAGTTACTCCCACCCAGCTAGCGGGATAGACGAGCAGTACTTC.